What follows are 27 T cell receptor beta chains derived from one specimen sequenced in a study of identical twins. TCRdb recomputed calls from the 5' RACE reads with MiXCR, one row per CDR3 protein. The sample shows over 550,000 distinct CDR3 sequences, roughly 6.6% of them seen only once. These sequences were also reported in another study, on yellow fever vaccine responses in identical twins.

The specimen was PBMCs. These receptors all come from a woman aged 18-35 years in good health.

V usage is TRBV12-3 or TRBV12-4 and J usage is TRBJ2-3, with D tentatively TRBD2 (6 bases). Trimming took 6 bases from V and 1 from J, leaving 14 bases between them. The CDR3 loop spans 15 amino acids. CDR3: CASRKTRLGTDTQYF. Written as DNA, the CDR3 is TGTGCCAGCAGAAAAACTAGACTAGGCACAGATACGCAGTATTTT.

This clonotype was recorded at least ten times. CDR3 nucleotide sequence: TGTGCCAGCAGGGGGGCCGGGGAGCTGTTTTTT. This translates into CASRGAGELFF. The rearrangement links TRBV12-3 or TRBV12-4 to TRBJ2-2; D is possibly TRBD1 or TRBD2 (5 bases each). Trimming left V 6 bases short and J 6 bases short, with 5 bases between. The CDR3 covers 11 residues.

This clonotype was counted many times. V and J are TRBV11-2 and TRBJ2-7; tentative D call: TRBD1 (6 bases). Trimming removed 1 base from V and 6 bases from J, with 13 bases in between. CDR1 and CDR2 from the germline V gene are SGHAT and FQNNGV. The CDR3 runs 14 residues. In nucleotides, the CDR3 is TGTGCCAGCAGCTTAGCTGAGGGGACAAGCGAGCAGTACGTC. Encoded protein: CASSLAEGTSEQYV.

The rearrangement joins TRBV27 to TRBJ1-2, with 8 bases fitting TRBD1. Germline lookup yields CDR1 MNHEY and CDR2 SMNVEV (reference sequence). The CDR3 sequence is 16 residues long. Trimming removed 0 bases from V and 8 bases from J; junction bases left unmatched: 11. CDR3 bases: TGTGCCAGCAGTTTATCGATTCCCGGACAGGGTTACGGCTACACCTTC. Translation gives CASSLSIPGQGYGYTF.

This rearrangement joins TRBV20-1 to TRBJ2-1, with 11 bases fitting TRBD2. V was pared by 4 bases and J by 4 bases, with 6 bases of the junction left unmatched. This CDR3 region has 15 residues. CDR1 is DFQATT, CDR2 SNEGSKA, per germline (reference sequence). CDR3: CSATLGLAVYNEQFF. As DNA, the CDR3 is TGCAGTGCTACCCTGGGACTAGCGGTGTACAATGAGCAGTTCTTC.

The sample holds a few counts of this clonotype. The chain combines TRBV29-1 with TRBJ1-4; D is uncertain. The V and J ends lost 7 bases and 5 bases respectively, with 11 bases between them. CDR1 is SQVTM, CDR2 ANQGSEA, per germline. The CDR3 contains 12 residues. CDR3 residues: CSAVVSNEKLFF. The CDR3 nucleotides read TGCAGCGCGGTGGTCAGCAATGAAAAACTGTTTTTT.

A remark on this clonotype: A read error is possible here, since a much larger clone lies one base away. This chain links TRBV5-1 with TRBJ2-7, with unresolved D. V lost 4 bases and J 6 bases, leaving 17 bases between the germline ends. CDR3 size: 14 residues. Germline V lookup: CDR1 SGHRS, CDR2 YFSETQ. For the CDR3, the DNA is TGCGCCAGCAGCGACCAACCACGAGCTTTCGAGCAGTACGTC. Translation: CASSDQPRAFEQYV.

This clonotype came up a few times. This chain uses TRBV5-8 with TRBJ2-1; 11 nucleotides agree with TRBD1. CDR3 length: 17 residues. From germline, CDR1 is SGHTS and CDR2 YDEGEE. V shed 4 bases and J 3 bases; nucleotides not matched to a gene: 9. The CDR3 sequence: CASSTIFGTGGYNEQFF. CDR3 coding DNA: TGTGCCAGCAGCACCATATTTGGGACAGGGGGCTACAATGAGCAGTTCTTC.

This clonotype has more than one count but fewer than ten. The V call is TRBV6-1, the J call TRBJ2-6; D remains unclear. CDR3 length equals 15 residues. Between the trimmed V and J ends, which lost 5 bases and 1 base, there was a span of 9 bases. Germline lookup yields CDR1 MNHNS and CDR2 SASEGT. The CDR3 region is CASSPTISGANVLTF. CDR3 DNA sequence: TGTGCCAGCAGTCCAACCATTTCTGGGGCCAACGTCCTGACTTTC.

J is TRBJ1-2 and V is TRBV12-2; the table's D call, TRBD1, was not checked against the DNA. TRBV12-2 is a listed pseudogene. CDR3 length: 19 amino acids. The CDR3 DNA reads TGTGCAAGTCGCTTAATAGGGACACCGGCCTCTGAAGCGTCTTATGGCTACACCTTC. It specifies CASRLIGTPASEASYGYTF.

CDR3 residues: CASSQDPSGPYNEQFF. In DNA, the CDR3 is TGCGCCAGCAGCCAAGATCCTAGCGGGCCCTACAATGAGCAGTTCTTC. The gene calls are TRBV4-1 and TRBJ2-1; 8 nucleotides match TRBD2. Germline loops: CDR1 MGHRA, CDR2 YSYEKL. The length of the CDR3 is 16 residues. Trimming cost V 0 bases and J 2 bases; bases outside gene matches: 3.

In its sample, this clonotype was seen many times. The chain employs TRBV20-1 and TRBJ2-5, with D perhaps TRBD2 (6 bases). The V gene's germline CDR1 is DFQATT and CDR2 SNEGSKA (reference sequence). With 4 bases removed from V and 1 base from J, the gap between germline ends came to 13 bases. CDR3 length equals 14 residues. As DNA, the CDR3 is TGCAGTGCTACCTTTGGCGGGGCCCAAGAGACCCAGTACTTC. Translating gives CSATFGGAQETQYF.

The chain carries TRBV9 and TRBJ2-3; 11 bases match TRBD2. The CDR3 spans 14 residues. Trimming removed 6 bases from V and 6 bases from J; junction bases left unmatched: 6. Germline-derived CDR1 and CDR2 are SGDLS and YYNGEE. CDR3: CASNLAGGPDTQYF. In DNA form, the CDR3 reads TGTGCCAGCAACTTAGCGGGAGGGCCGGATACGCAGTATTTT.

V and J are TRBV11-3 and TRBJ1-4; 10 positions match TRBD1. The V gene's germline CDR1 is SGHNT and CDR2 YENEEA. The CDR3 sequence is 16 residues long. The V gene end was trimmed by 4 bases and the J gene end by 3 bases; junction bases not matched to a gene: 5. CDR3 residues: CASSSGTGVANEKLFF. The CDR3, as DNA: TGTGCCAGCAGCTCCGGGACAGGGGTAGCTAATGAAAAACTGTTTTTT.

This chain joins TRBV5-6 and TRBJ1-2; 7 nucleotides align to TRBD1. CDR3 length: 16 amino acids. Trimming took 0 bases from V and 0 from J; bases not matched to a gene: 5. CDR1 is SGHDT and CDR2 is YYEEEE in the germline V gene. The CDR3 is CASSLAGTASNYGYTF. The CDR3 DNA reads as TGTGCCAGCAGCTTGGCTGGGACAGCCTCTAACTATGGCTACACCTTC.

This clonotype was found once. This chain connects TRBV12-3 or TRBV12-4 to TRBJ2-3; 10 bases map to TRBD1. V shed 10 bases and J 4 bases; nucleotides not matched to a gene: 20. The CDR3 extends over 18 amino acids. The chain's CDR3 is CAICFDTGGQGISDTQYF. The CDR3 DNA reads as TGTGCCATCTGTTTTGACACTGGGGGACAGGGGATTTCAGATACGCAGTATTTT.

This chain links TRBV7-8 with TRBJ1-2; D is possibly TRBD1 (5 bases). Germline V lookup: CDR1 SGHVS, CDR2 FQNEAQ. This CDR3 has 15 residues. With 3 bases removed from V and 4 bases from J, the gap between germline ends came to 15 bases. The chain's CDR3 is CASSFGAGDFYGYTF. DNA of the CDR3: TGTGCCAGCAGCTTTGGGGCCGGGGACTTCTATGGCTACACCTTC.

The table lists this clonotype with a few counts. The chain links TRBV28 to TRBJ2-7, with 11 bases matching TRBD2. The CDR3 runs to 15 residues. With 5 bases clipped from V and 2 bases from J, the junction kept 5 bases outside the gene matches. Germline V gives CDR1 MDHEN, CDR2 SYDVKM. CDR3 protein: CASSQIAGGTYEQYF. CDR3 bases: TGTGCCAGCAGTCAAATAGCGGGAGGGACCTACGAGCAGTACTTC.

The chain is built from TRBV5-1 and TRBJ2-2; no firm D call. The germline V gene encodes CDR1 SGHRS and CDR2 YFSETQ. This CDR3 is built from 14 residues. V gave up 5 bases and J gave up 3 bases, with 11 bases separating them. The CDR3 reads CASRLGSDTGELFF. CDR3 sequence (DNA): TGCGCCAGCAGGTTAGGGTCAGACACCGGGGAGCTGTTTTTT.

In this sample, this clonotype turned up a few times. The rearrangement links TRBV11-2 to TRBJ2-2; D is tentatively TRBD1 or TRBD2 (5 bases each). Germline assignment: CDR1 SGHAT and CDR2 FQNNGV. V shed 5 bases and J shed 4 bases, with 32 bases lying between them. CDR3 length: 21 amino acids. DNA for the CDR3: TGTGCCAGCAGCAATAGTATTGCGCAGGGAGTGGTGGGGATAGGCACCGGGGAGCTGTTTTTT. It specifies CASSNSIAQGVVGIGTGELFF.

The table lists this clonotype with many counts. V usage is TRBV3-1 and J usage is TRBJ2-1; TRBD2 matches 11 bases. This CDR3 contains 15 residues. Germline V CDR1 and CDR2: LGHDT, YNNKEL (reference sequence). Trimming at V came to 1 base and at J to 9 bases, leaving 5 bases not matched to a gene. This CDR3 is CASSQGTSGSVEQFF. As DNA, the CDR3 is TGTGCCAGCAGCCAAGGTACTAGCGGGAGTGTTGAGCAGTTCTTC.

This clonotype came up a few times. The genes are TRBV12-3 or TRBV12-4 and TRBJ1-6; no clear D gene. CDR3 length: 15 amino acids. Trimming took 5 bases from V and 9 from J, leaving 17 bases between them. CDR3 nucleotides: TGTGCCAGCAGTCTCACGGGCTCTATATCTTCACCCCTCCACTTT. It specifies CASSLTGSISSPLHF.

This clonotype has just a few counts. V usage is TRBV27 and J usage is TRBJ1-2, with D maybe TRBD1 (5 bases). Germline V gene lookup returns CDR1 MNHEY and CDR2 SMNVEV (reference sequence). Trimming stripped 2 bases from V and 4 bases from J, with 8 bases between. There are 13 residues in the CDR3. CDR3 in DNA: TGTGCCAGCAGTTTAAAAGGGACCTATGGCTACACCTTC. It codes for CASSLKGTYGYTF.

The table lists this clonotype with a few counts. The V and J genes are TRBV14 and TRBJ2-5; tentatively, D is TRBD1 (5 bases). Germline V gene sequence: CDR1 SGHDN, CDR2 FVKESK. With 2 bases removed from V and 1 base from J, the gap between germline ends came to 11 bases. The CDR3 totals 15 residues. CDR3 in DNA: TGTGCCAGCAGCCAACCGGCAGGGCTCCAAGAGACCCAGTACTTC. It yields the protein CASSQPAGLQETQYF.

This clonotype showed up just a few times. The V and J genes are TRBV20-1 and TRBJ1-5, with TRBD1 identical over 10 bases. Germline lookup yields CDR1 DFQATT and CDR2 SNEGSKA (reference sequence). The CDR3 runs to 16 residues. V trimming: 3 bases; J trimming: 3 bases; junction bases outside the gene matches: 8. The CDR3 spells CSARVQTGGFNQPQHF. DNA for the CDR3: TGCAGTGCTAGGGTTCAGACAGGGGGCTTCAATCAGCCCCAGCATTTT.

The chain links TRBV5-5 to TRBJ1-2; D is unresolved. Germline CDR1 is SGHKS and CDR2 is YYEKEE (reference sequence). V was cut by 0 bases and J by 0 bases, with 9 bases left in between. The CDR3 is made up of 15 amino acids. The CDR3 region has the DNA TGTGCCAGCAGCTTGGAGTGGAGGACTAACTATGGCTACACCTTC. It yields the protein CASSLEWRTNYGYTF.

About this clonotype: A much more abundant neighbour one base away suggests this may be a read error. This sequence joins TRBV5-1 and TRBJ2-3; D possibly corresponds to TRBD1 (5 bases). With 8 bases removed from V and 2 bases from J, the gap between germline ends came to 15 bases. The CDR3 spans 14 residues. The V gene's germline CDR1 is SGHRS and CDR2 YFSETQ. The CDR3 loop reads CASSDTRATDTQYF. The CDR3 nucleotides are TGCGCCAGTTCGGACACCCGGGCCACAGATACGCAGTATTTT. Complete variable domain (other parts from reference TRBV5-1 and TRBJ2-3): KAGVTQTPRYLIKTRGQQVTLSCSPISGHRSVSWYQQTPGQGLQFLFEYFSETQRNKGNFPGRFSGRQFSNSRSEMNVSTLELGDSALYLCASSDTRATDTQYFGPGTRLTVL.